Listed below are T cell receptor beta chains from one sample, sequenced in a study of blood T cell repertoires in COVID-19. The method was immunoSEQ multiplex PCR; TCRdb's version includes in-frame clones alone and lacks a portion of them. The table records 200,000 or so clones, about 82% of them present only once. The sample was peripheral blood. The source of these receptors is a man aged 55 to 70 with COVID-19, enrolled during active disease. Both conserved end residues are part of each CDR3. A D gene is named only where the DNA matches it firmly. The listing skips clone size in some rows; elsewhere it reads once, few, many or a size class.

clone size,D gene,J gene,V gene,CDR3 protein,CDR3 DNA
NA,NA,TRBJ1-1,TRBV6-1,CASSEVPAYKIQVPEAFF,TGTGCCAGCAGTGAAGTCCCCGCCTACAAAATCCAGGTCCCTGAAGCTTTCTTT
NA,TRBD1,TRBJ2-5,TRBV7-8,CASSFTGGRETQYF,TGTGCCAGCAGTTTTACAGGGGGCCGAGAGACCCAGTACTTC
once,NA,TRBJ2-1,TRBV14,CASSRGQAYNEQFF,TGTGCCAGCAGCCGTGGACAAGCCTACAATGAGCAGTTCTTC
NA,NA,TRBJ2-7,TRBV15,CATSREGGWGSGRKQYF,TGTGCCACCAGCAGAGAGGGAGGTTGGGGCTCGGGGAGGAAGCAGTACTTC
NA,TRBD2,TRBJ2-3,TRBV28,CASSLSLAADTQYF,TGTGCCAGCAGTTTATCCCTAGCGGCGGATACGCAGTATTTT
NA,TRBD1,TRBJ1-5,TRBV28,CASSSGQGRRQPQHF,TGTGCCAGCAGTTCCGGACAGGGAAGAAGGCAGCCCCAGCATTTT
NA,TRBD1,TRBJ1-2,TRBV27,CASSSKPGQKNYGYTF,TGTGCCAGCAGTTCCAAGCCGGGACAGAAAAACTATGGCTACACCTTC
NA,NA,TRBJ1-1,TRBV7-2,CASIPGGPTEAFF,TGTGCCAGCATCCCCGGGGGGCCCACTGAAGCTTTCTTT
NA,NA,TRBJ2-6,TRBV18,CASSPLVSSGANVLTF,TGTGCCAGCTCACCGTTGGTCAGCTCTGGGGCCAACGTCCTGACTTTC
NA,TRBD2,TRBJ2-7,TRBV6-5,CASSYGTSGSYEQYF,TGTGCCAGCAGTTATGGGACTAGCGGCTCCTACGAGCAGTACTTC
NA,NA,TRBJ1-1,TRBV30,CAWSETGNTEAFF,TGTGCCTGGAGTGAGACGGGGAACACTGAAGCTTTCTTT
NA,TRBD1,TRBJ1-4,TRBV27,CASSARQGFNEKLFF,TGTGCCAGCAGTGCCCGACAGGGTTTTAATGAAAAACTGTTTTTT
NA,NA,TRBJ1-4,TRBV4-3,CASSQDRREKLFF,TGCGCCAGCAGCCAAGATCGTCGTGAAAAACTGTTTTTT
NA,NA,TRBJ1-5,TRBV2,CASSESSNQPQHF,TGTGCCAGCAGTGAAAGCAGCAATCAGCCCCAGCATTTT
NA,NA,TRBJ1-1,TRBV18,CASSGDWNTEAFF,TGTGCCAGCTCAGGGGACTGGAACACTGAAGCTTTCTTT
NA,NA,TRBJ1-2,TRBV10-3,CAISISEMAGTNYGYTF,TGTGCCATCAGTATCTCCGAGATGGCAGGGACTAACTATGGCTACACCTTC
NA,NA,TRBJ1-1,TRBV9,CASSVGGTQGNTEAFF,TGTGCCAGCAGCGTAGGAGGTACCCAAGGGAACACTGAAGCTTTCTTT
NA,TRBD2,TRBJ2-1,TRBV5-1,CASSLAVRAGVTNEQFF,TGCGCCAGCAGCTTGGCGGTTCGGGCGGGAGTCACCAATGAGCAGTTCTTC
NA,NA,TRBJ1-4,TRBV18,CASSPGLGGATNEKLFF,TGTGCCAGCTCACCCGGCTTAGGTGGGGCGACTAATGAAAAACTGTTTTTT
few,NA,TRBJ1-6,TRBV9,CASSVYGSSYNSPLHF,TGTGCCAGCAGCGTATATGGCAGCTCCTATAATTCACCCCTCCACTTT
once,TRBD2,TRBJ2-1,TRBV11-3,CASSDRGRLNNEQFF,TGTGCCAGCAGCGACCGCGGGAGGCTCAACAATGAGCAGTTCTTC
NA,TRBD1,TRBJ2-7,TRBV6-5,CASRGTGSSYEQYF,TGTGCCAGCAGGGGGACAGGCAGCTCCTACGAGCAGTACTTC
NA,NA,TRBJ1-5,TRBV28,CASSPSGISNQPQHF,TGTGCCAGCAGCCCTAGCGGCATTAGCAATCAGCCCCAGCATTTT
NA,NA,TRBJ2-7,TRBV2,CASSESSPSGPYEQYF,TGTGCCAGCAGTGAATCCTCACCCTCGGGTCCCTACGAGCAGTACTTC
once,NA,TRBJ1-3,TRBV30,CAWNVLSNRNTIYF,TGTGCCTGGAACGTCCTCTCGAACAGAAACACCATATATTTT
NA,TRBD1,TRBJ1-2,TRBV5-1,CASSSGTGEYGYTF,TGCGCCAGCAGCTCTGGGACAGGGGAATATGGCTACACCTTC
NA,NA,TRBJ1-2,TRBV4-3,CASSQEIQGTGYGYTF,TGCGCCAGCAGCCAGGAGATACAGGGAACGGGGTATGGCTACACCTTC
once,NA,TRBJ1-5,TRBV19,CASRTTDPSNQPQHF,TGTGCCAGTAGGACGACAGACCCTAGCAATCAGCCCCAGCATTTT